The clone carrying this T cell receptor (beta chain) was seen at least ten times. Its specificity is not known. Looked up from germline, CDR1 is SGHTA and CDR2 is FQGNSA. The CDR3 covers 13 residues. The V gene lost 5 bases and the J gene lost 5 bases, with 12 bases spanning the gap. The data stem from a study of T cell repertoires in cytomegalovirus infection. For the study at large: TCR beta signatures that were public indicated CMV infection and matching HLA type. General study results and limits: CMV-specific HLA-C-restricted TCR beta clonotypes dominated the ex vivo response. Summed public TCR beta family frequency identified CMV carriers bearing the relevant HLA.

TCRdb reanalysed the reads using MiXCR and keeps one entry per CDR3 protein. Of 250,000 to 300,000 distinct CDR3 sequences listed, over 20% are singletons. Sequencing input: PBMCs. The TCR sequence derives from a human donor in good health (CMV status not recorded). Some clones in this sample may be carry-over from other donors' samples. This chain joins TRBV7-2 and TRBJ2-5; no definite D call. The CDR3 loop reads CASSPPSRETQYF. CDR3 bases: TGTGCCAGCAGCCCCCCCTCTCGGGAGACCCAGTACTTC.